The clone carrying this T cell receptor (beta chain) was recorded many times. TCRdb reprocessed the 5' RACE reads via MiXCR and lists one record per CDR3 protein. The repertoire holds about 98,000 distinct CDR3 sequences, with 11% as singletons. The V gene lost 8 bases and the J gene lost 0 bases, with 11 bases spanning the gap. The germline V gene has CDR1 MGHRA and CDR2 YSYEKL. The length of the CDR3 is 14 residues. The data were obtained in a study of early T cells in non-severe SARS-CoV-2 infection. This sequence was found in an adult who was a healthcare worker with PCR-confirmed SARS-CoV-2 infection or an uninfected control (not recorded which). The gene calls are TRBV4-1 and TRBJ1-3, with unresolved D. Sequencing was carried out using whole blood. The CDR3 DNA is TGCGCCAGCCAACTCACGGACTCTGGAAACACCATATATTTT. Translating gives CASQLTDSGNTIYF.